This T cell receptor (beta chain) was sequenced for a study of T cells after yellow fever vaccination. Study results and caveats: Across the CD4 and CD8 compartments, a small share of clonotypes was present in both.

As regards this clonotype: Its antigen remains unknown.

V was shortened by 0 bases and J by 4 bases, with 15 bases between the two germline ends. Germline V gene lookup returns CDR1 ENHRY and CDR2 SYGVKD. This CDR3 is 17 amino acids long. TCRdb redid the calling of the 5' RACE reads with MiXCR, one entry per CDR3 protein. The data hold 400,000 to 650,000 distinct CDR3 sequences, with just over 20% observed a single time. Sequences were derived from PBMCs, sampled roughly 23 days after the first yellow fever vaccination. The V gene is TRBV10-3, the J gene TRBJ2-2, with D maybe TRBD2 (7 bases). This TCR derives from a man between 18 and 29 years old who received the YFV17D yellow fever vaccine. The CDR3 sequence: CAISESGGGALTGELFF. For the CDR3, the DNA is TGTGCCATCAGTGAGTCCGGAGGGGGGGCTCTCACCGGGGAGCTGTTTTTT.